The sequence of this T cell receptor (beta chain) was determined in a study of T cell repertoires in cytomegalovirus infection. Study details: Well-studied HLA-B-restricted epitopes and recently identified HLA-C-restricted epitopes of CMV were both used in the study. Evidence of both CMV infection and a matching HLA type came from public TCR beta signatures.

MiXCR, run by TCRdb on the reads, gives a single entry per CDR3 protein. The sample holds some 590,000 distinct CDR3 sequences, almost 40% seen once. This CDR3 has 13 amino acids. J lost 10 bases, V lost 5 bases, and 8 bases had no gene match. CDR1 is SGHTA and CDR2 is FQGNSA in the germline V gene. Remarks on this clonotype: Its specificity is not known.

This specimen consisted of cultured PBMCs, obtained from culture after CMV antigen stimulation. The rearrangement links TRBV7-2 to TRBJ2-7, with 10 bases identical to TRBD1. This TCR was sampled from a human donor in good health (CMV status not recorded). Some clones in this sample may be carry-over from other donors' samples. The CDR3 DNA is TGTGCCAGCAGCCTAGTGGGGACAGGGGCTCAGTACTTC. Encoded protein: CASSLVGTGAQYF.